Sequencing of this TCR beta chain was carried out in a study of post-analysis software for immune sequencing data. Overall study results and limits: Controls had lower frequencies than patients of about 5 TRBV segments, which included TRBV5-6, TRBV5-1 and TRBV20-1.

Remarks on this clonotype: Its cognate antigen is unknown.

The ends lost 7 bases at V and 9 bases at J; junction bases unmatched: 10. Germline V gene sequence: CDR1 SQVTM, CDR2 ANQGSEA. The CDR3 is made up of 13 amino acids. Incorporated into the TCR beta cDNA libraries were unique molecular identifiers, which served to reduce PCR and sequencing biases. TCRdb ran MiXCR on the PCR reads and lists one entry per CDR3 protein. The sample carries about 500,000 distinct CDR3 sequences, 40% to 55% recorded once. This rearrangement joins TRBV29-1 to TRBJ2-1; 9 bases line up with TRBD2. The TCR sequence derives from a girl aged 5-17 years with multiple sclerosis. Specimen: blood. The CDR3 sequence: CSASSGTLGEQFF. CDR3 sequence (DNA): TGCAGCGCATCTAGCGGGACGCTCGGTGAGCAGTTCTTC.